Below are 18 T cell receptor beta chains sequenced from a single sample in a study of shared clonotypes between healthy human individuals. Generated by immunoSEQ multiplex PCR, the TCRdb table keeps only in-frame clones and is missing some. In the table there are about 2.2 million clones, roughly 95% of which are singletons. CD45RO-negative cells were positively selected for CCR7, leaving out terminally differentiated effector memory CD45RA+ cells. Source material: naive CD8+ T cells from PBMCs. The source is a man between 18 and 35 years old in good health. Some clones in this sample may be carry-over from other donors' samples.

The chain has TRBV13 and TRBJ1-2; D might be TRBD1 (5 bases). Trimming cost V 1 base and J 3 bases, with 15 bases left between them. CDR1 is PRHDT, CDR2 FYEKMQ, per germline (reference sequence). The CDR3 is 16 amino acids. This chain's CDR3 is CASSLVDILLHYGYTF. CDR3 nucleotides: TGTGCCAGCAGCTTAGTGGACATACTACTACACTATGGCTACACCTTC.

The J gene is TRBJ2-7, the V gene TRBV7-9; 8 nucleotides match TRBD1. The length of the CDR3 is 15 residues. Trimming removed 5 bases from V and 3 bases from J; junction bases left unmatched: 9. Germline V CDR1 and CDR2: SEHNR, FQNEAQ (reference sequence). CDR3 in amino acids: CASSLGTGGFYEQYF. In nucleotides, the CDR3 is TGTGCCAGCAGCCTTGGGACAGGAGGATTCTACGAGCAGTACTTC.

The V call is TRBV6-1, the J call TRBJ2-7; TRBD1 might be the D (5 bases). The V end lost 8 bases, the J end lost 2 bases, and 13 bases lay between the germline ends. CDR1 is MNHNS and CDR2 is SASEGT in the germline V gene. The CDR3 sequence is 13 residues long. The DNA for the CDR3 is TGTGCCAGCGAGACAGACATCACCTACGAGCAGTACTTC. Translating gives CASETDITYEQYF.

The V call is TRBV28, the J call TRBJ2-5; 7 bases fit TRBD2. The V segment lost 6 bases and the J segment 5 bases; nucleotides outside the gene matches: 18. The CDR3 length is 17 residues. Germline CDR1 MDHEN, CDR2 SYDVKM. The CDR3: CASRLFGGRGFGETQYF. The CDR3 coding sequence is TGTGCCAGCAGACTGTTCGGCGGGAGAGGGTTTGGGGAGACCCAGTACTTC.

This chain joins TRBV27 and TRBJ2-1; D may be TRBD1 (6 bases). Between the trimmed V and J ends, which lost 6 bases and 5 bases, there was a span of 14 bases. Germline CDR1 is MNHEY and CDR2 is SMNVEV (reference sequence). The length of the CDR3 is 14 residues. The CDR3 region has the DNA TGTGCCAGCAGGGGACATGTGCTAAACAATGAGCAGTTCTTC. This encodes CASRGHVLNNEQFF.

Details on this clone: The same CDR3 also results from other DNA sequences found in this sample. V usage is TRBV7-9 and J usage is TRBJ1-2; 7 nucleotides match TRBD1. CDR1 SEHNR and CDR2 FQNEAQ come from the germline V gene (reference sequence). Trimming removed 4 bases from V and 6 bases from J; junction bases left unmatched: 2. The CDR3 extends over 12 amino acids. The CDR3 bases are TGTGCCAGCAGCTCAGACAGGGATGGCTACACCTTC. Residues: CASSSDRDGYTF. The full variable domain, rest sourced from reference TRBV7-9 and TRBJ1-2, is DTGVSQNPRHKITKRGQNVTFRCDPISEHNRLYWYRQTLGQGPEFLTYFQNEAQLEKSRLLSDRFSAERPKGSFSTLEIQRTEQGDSAMYLCASSSDRDGYTFGSGTRLTVV.

J is TRBJ2-7 and V is TRBV4-1; 8 bases map to TRBD1. With 1 base clipped from V and 5 bases from J, the junction kept 7 bases outside the gene matches. From germline, CDR1 is MGHRA and CDR2 YSYEKL. CDR3 length equals 15 residues. The CDR3 DNA is TGCGCCAGCAGCCAAGTTGGGGACAGGCGTGACGAGCAGTACTTC. Translation gives CASSQVGDRRDEQYF.

The chain links TRBV27 to TRBJ2-7, with 7 positions matching TRBD2. This CDR3 has 15 residues. Germline V CDR1 and CDR2: MNHEY, SMNVEV (reference sequence). V dropped 6 bases and J dropped 2; count of bases not matched to a gene: 10. CDR3 residues: CASRPVGAGTYEQYF. The DNA for the CDR3 is TGTGCCAGCAGGCCCGTTGGAGCGGGAACCTACGAGCAGTACTTC.

This chain connects TRBV15 to TRBJ2-7; the D gene is possibly TRBD1 (5 bases). The CDR3 is 16 residues long. Germline CDR1 and CDR2: LNHNV and YYDKDF (reference sequence). V gave up 0 bases and J gave up 2 bases, with 14 bases separating them. The CDR3 DNA sequence: TGTGCCACCAGCAGAGATAGTGGGGCGCCGACCTACGAGCAGTACTTC. Its translation is CATSRDSGAPTYEQYF.

The genes are TRBV11-2 and TRBJ2-7; 9 bases match TRBD2. The CDR3 sequence is 15 residues long. Germline loops: CDR1 SGHAT, CDR2 FQNNGV. The V and J ends lost 1 base and 2 bases, in that order; junction bases with no gene match: 3. The CDR3 is CASSLGSGGPYEQYF. CDR3 sequence (DNA): TGTGCCAGCAGCTTAGGTAGCGGGGGTCCCTACGAGCAGTACTTC.

The chain is built from TRBV6-5 and TRBJ2-7; 12 bases are shared with TRBD2. This CDR3 has 15 residues. Losses at the gene ends were 6 bases for V and 0 bases for J; bases not matched to a gene: 3. Germline lookup yields CDR1 MNHEY and CDR2 SVGAGI. In DNA, the CDR3 is TGTGCCAGCAGACAGACTAGCGGGAGCTCCTACGAGCAGTACTTC. Its protein is CASRQTSGSSYEQYF.

Note on this clone: Different DNA sequences within this sample yield the same CDR3. The J gene is TRBJ2-5, the V gene TRBV7-9; no clear D gene. Germline lookup yields CDR1 SEHNR and CDR2 FQNEAQ (reference sequence). V gave up 5 bases and J gave up 1 base, with 8 bases separating them. The CDR3 consists of 13 residues. Written as DNA, the CDR3 is TGTGCCAGCAGCGCCGGGCCCCAAGAGACCCAGTACTTC. Protein: CASSAGPQETQYF.

The chain joins TRBV6-5 to TRBJ1-1, with 10 bases matching TRBD1. The germline V gene has CDR1 MNHEY and CDR2 SVGAGI. The V gene end was trimmed by 11 bases and the J gene end by 3 bases; junction bases not matched to a gene: 9. The CDR3 runs 14 residues. CDR3 sequence reads: CACHPGTGDTEAFF. The CDR3 DNA reads TGTGCCTGCCACCCCGGGACAGGGGACACTGAAGCTTTCTTT.

V and J are TRBV14 and TRBJ2-5; 8 nucleotides line up with TRBD1. CDR3 length equals 16 residues. Unmatched junction bases numbered 8, after V lost 1 base and J lost 4 bases. Germline loops: CDR1 SGHDN, CDR2 FVKESK. The CDR3 reads CASSQVRTGKGETQYF. The CDR3, as DNA: TGTGCCAGCAGCCAAGTCCGGACAGGGAAAGGAGAGACCCAGTACTTC. The full variable domain, its missing parts supplied by reference TRBV14 and TRBJ2-5, is EAGVTQFPSHSVIEKGQTVTLRCDPISGHDNLYWYRRVMGKEIKFLLHFVKESKQDESGMPNNRFLAERTGGTYSTLKVQPAELEDSGVYFCASSQVRTGKGETQYFGPGTRLLVL.

V and J are TRBV19 and TRBJ1-5; no reliable D call. CDR3 length: 14 residues. Trimming cost V 7 bases and J 3 bases, with 13 bases left between them. Germline V gives CDR1 LNHDA, CDR2 SQIVND (reference sequence). The CDR3 protein is CASTSPSLNQPQHF. In DNA form, the CDR3 reads TGTGCCAGTACCTCACCCAGCCTCAATCAGCCCCAGCATTTT.

This chain joins TRBV29-1 and TRBJ2-7, with D tentatively TRBD2 (5 bases). Germline CDR1 is SQVTM and CDR2 is ANQGSEA. Trimming took 4 bases from V and 5 from J, leaving 18 bases between them. The CDR3 has 14 amino acids. The CDR3 sequence: CSVVLLASANEQYF. The CDR3 DNA reads TGCAGCGTTGTCCTCCTAGCATCGGCTAACGAGCAGTACTTC.

The CDR3 DNA reads TGTGCCAGCATTACCACGCGGGACAGGCGCTACGAGCAGTACTTC. This translates into CASITTRDRRYEQYF. V usage is TRBV28 and J usage is TRBJ2-7; TRBD1 matches 8 bases. Germline V gene data show CDR1 as MDHEN and CDR2 as SYDVKM. The CDR3 covers 15 residues. J was trimmed by 3 bases and V by 7 bases; bases with no gene match: 11.

The chain employs TRBV7-9 and TRBJ2-7, with TRBD1 as a possible D gene (5 bases). V dropped 7 bases and J dropped 6 bases, with 10 bases sitting between them. The germline V gene has CDR1 SEHNR and CDR2 FQNEAQ (reference sequence). This CDR3 region has 11 residues. The CDR3 nucleotides read TGTGCCAGCAACTTCCAGGGCGAGCAGTACTTC. Residues: CASNFQGEQYF. The full variable domain, rest sourced from reference TRBV7-9 and TRBJ2-7, is DTGVSQNPRHKITKRGQNVTFRCDPISEHNRLYWYRQTLGQGPEFLTYFQNEAQLEKSRLLSDRFSAERPKGSFSTLEIQRTEQGDSAMYLCASNFQGEQYFGPGTRLTVT.